The 22 T cell receptor beta chains below come from one sample, sequenced in a study of blood T cell repertoires in COVID-19. The method was immunoSEQ multiplex PCR; TCRdb's version includes in-frame clones alone and lacks a portion of them. In the table there are 150,000 to 200,000 clones, 82% of which are singletons. The specimen sequenced was peripheral blood. All receptors come from a woman aged 55 to 70 with COVID-19, enrolled during active disease.

This clone was seen only once. The chain employs TRBV18 and TRBJ2-7; TRBD1 aligns across 8 bases. Per the germline V gene, CDR1 is KGHSH and CDR2 is LQKENI. There are 14 residues in the CDR3. Trimming took 2 bases from V and 3 from J; bases not matched to a gene: 3. CDR3 bases: TGTGCCAGCTCACCAAGGACAGGGAACTACGAGCAGTACTTC. Translated: CASSPRTGNYEQYF.

The V call is TRBV6-2 or TRBV6-3, the J call TRBJ1-2; unclear D gene. Germline V gene data show CDR1 as MNHEY and CDR2 as SVGEGT. V was cut by 0 bases and J by 5 bases, with 7 bases left in between. This CDR3 contains 13 residues. The CDR3 nucleotides read TGTGCCAGCAGTTACTCCACCGCGTATGGCTACACCTTC. It encodes CASSYSTAYGYTF.

This clone came up a few times. The chain joins TRBV11-2 to TRBJ1-4, with D maybe TRBD1 (5 bases). The CDR3 contains 18 residues. CDR1 SGHAT and CDR2 FQNNGV come from the germline V gene. V lost 1 base, J lost 3 bases, and 18 bases lay in between. The CDR3 spells CASSLGATRQTSNEKLFF. CDR3 sequence (DNA): TGTGCCAGCAGCTTAGGCGCAACCCGACAGACCTCTAATGAAAAACTGTTTTTT.

The J gene is TRBJ2-7, the V gene TRBV6-2 or TRBV6-3; 10 positions match TRBD2. V shed 5 bases, J shed 4 bases, and the junction held 17 bases outside the gene matches. The CDR3 spans 18 residues. Germline assignment: CDR1 MNHEY and CDR2 SVGEGT. CDR3 protein: CASSPPSGSTGIMYEQYF. In DNA form, the CDR3 reads TGTGCCAGCAGTCCACCTAGCGGGAGTACCGGCATTATGTACGAGCAGTACTTC.

The V and J genes are TRBV6-1 and TRBJ2-5; 11 nucleotides line up with TRBD2. Germline-derived CDR1 and CDR2 are MNHNS and SASEGT. This CDR3 region has 18 residues. V lost 0 bases and J lost 3; bases outside the gene matches: 9. The CDR3 DNA is TGTGCCAGCAGTGAAGCACCTAGCGGGGGGCCGAGGGAAGAGACCCAGTACTTC. This codes for CASSEAPSGGPREETQYF.

The chain joins TRBV7-2 to TRBJ1-6; D may be TRBD1 (5 bases). Germline CDR1 and CDR2: SGHTA and FQGNSA. Deletions cut 1 base from V and 8 bases from J, with 9 bases between. This CDR3 is 14 amino acids long. The chain's CDR3 is CASSLGVRDSPLHF. The DNA for the CDR3 is TGTGCCAGCAGCTTAGGCGTCAGGGATTCACCCCTCCACTTT.

The chain employs TRBV19 and TRBJ2-2; 7 bases align to TRBD1. Losses at the gene ends were 4 bases for V and 4 bases for J; bases not matched to a gene: 9. This CDR3 is 16 amino acids long. Germline V gene sequence: CDR1 LNHDA, CDR2 SQIVND (reference sequence). The CDR3 protein is CASSNGQASITGELFF. Here the CDR3 DNA reads TGTGCCAGTAGTAATGGACAGGCCTCAATCACCGGGGAGCTGTTTTTT.

This chain links TRBV6-6 with TRBJ1-3; a weak D match, TRBD1 (6 bases). Trimming took off 4 bases at V and 4 bases at J, with 8 bases between the two ends. CDR1 is MNHNY and CDR2 is SVGAGI in the germline V gene (reference sequence). The CDR3 length is 13 residues. DNA for the CDR3: TGTGCCAGCAGTTTCGGACAGGGAAACACCATATATTTT. It encodes CASSFGQGNTIYF.

This clone was counted a single time. The rearrangement joins TRBV28 to TRBJ2-3; D is perhaps TRBD2 (5 bases). The CDR3 is made up of 16 amino acids. Germline values: CDR1 MDHEN, CDR2 SYDVKM. V dropped 4 bases and J dropped 6 bases, with 20 bases sitting between them. The CDR3 region has the DNA TGTGCCAGCAGTTCCCCCACCCTCGGGCAGCGGGATACGCAGTATTTT. Its protein product is CASSSPTLGQRDTQYF.

The sample holds one count of this clone. The chain has TRBV7-2 and TRBJ2-6; D possibly corresponds to TRBD2 (6 bases). Germline V lookup: CDR1 SGHTA, CDR2 FQGNSA. V lost 0 bases and J 4 bases, leaving 10 bases between the germline ends. The CDR3 consists of 16 residues. CDR3 region: CASSLAGGAGANVLTF. The CDR3 DNA sequence: TGTGCCAGCAGCTTAGCGGGGGGTGCGGGGGCCAACGTCCTGACTTTC.

The chain carries TRBV11-2 and TRBJ2-1; possible D gene TRBD2, 7 bases. V lost 5 bases and J 0 bases, leaving 11 bases between the germline ends. CDR1 and CDR2 from the germline V gene are SGHAT and FQNNGV. The length of the CDR3 is 15 residues. The CDR3 sequence is CASSRGGASYNEQFF. CDR3 sequence (DNA): TGTGCCAGCAGCCGAGGGGGGGCCTCCTACAATGAGCAGTTCTTC.

V gene TRBV3-1 (or the pseudogene TRBV3-2) combines with J gene TRBJ1-3; D is unclear. Trimming took 3 bases from V and 2 from J, leaving 17 bases between them. Germline CDR1 and CDR2: LGHDT and YNNKEL (reference sequence). This CDR3 spans 17 amino acids. The CDR3 sequence: CASSQAQTLLAGNTIYF. The CDR3 bases are TGTGCCAGCAGCCAGGCCCAGACACTCTTGGCTGGAAACACCATATATTTT.

This clone appeared once. V gene TRBV24-1 combines with J gene TRBJ2-3; the match to TRBD1 covers 8 bases. The CDR3 length is 18 residues. The J segment lost 2 bases and the V segment lost 2 bases, leaving 11 bases of the junction unmatched. CDR1 KGHDR and CDR2 SFDVKD come from the germline V gene. CDR3 amino acids: CATSDSLTGALITDTQYF. The CDR3 DNA reads as TGTGCCACCAGTGATTCTTTGACAGGGGCCCTCATCACAGATACGCAGTATTTT.

The J gene is TRBJ2-2, the V gene TRBV4-1, with 10 bases that match TRBD1. V trimming: 0 bases; J trimming: 0 bases; junction bases outside the gene matches: 1. Germline CDR1 and CDR2: MGHRA and YSYEKL. CDR3 size: 17 residues. CDR3 in amino acids: CASSQEGQGSNTGELFF. For the CDR3, the DNA is TGCGCCAGCAGCCAAGAGGGACAGGGGTCGAACACCGGGGAGCTGTTTTTT.

This chain uses TRBV7-8 with TRBJ2-5; D is ambiguous. Looked up from germline, CDR1 is SGHVS and CDR2 is FQNEAQ. This CDR3 comprises 13 residues. V shed 7 bases and J shed 2 bases, with 11 bases lying between them. CDR3 DNA sequence: TGTGCCAGCAAGACTCGGAAACAAGAGACCCAGTACTTC. Translating it yields CASKTRKQETQYF.

The DNA for the CDR3 is TGTGCCAGCAGTGAAATGGAGACAGGGCGCACAGATACGCAGTATTTT. It encodes CASSEMETGRTDTQYF. The chain has TRBV6-1 and TRBJ2-3; TRBD1 agrees at 7 bases. The CDR3 has 16 residues. Germline V gene lookup returns CDR1 MNHNS and CDR2 SASEGT. Germline trimming cut 2 bases from V and 1 base from J; bases unmatched to any gene: 6.

The J gene is TRBJ2-1, the V gene TRBV18; maybe TRBD1 (6 bases). There are 13 residues in the CDR3. V shed 6 bases and J shed 5 bases, with 11 bases lying between them. The germline V gene has CDR1 KGHSH and CDR2 LQKENI. The CDR3 DNA reads TGTGCCAGCTCTCAAGACAGGAACAATGAGCAGTTCTTC. Translation: CASSQDRNNEQFF.

The rearrangement uses TRBV5-1 and TRBJ2-5; D might be TRBD1 (5 bases). The ends were cut back, 4 bases at V and 5 bases at J, with 15 bases in the middle. The CDR3 consists of 14 residues. In germline, CDR1 is SGHRS, CDR2 YFSETQ. The CDR3 loop reads CASSDRRGRETQYF. CDR3 DNA sequence: TGCGCCAGCAGCGACCGTAGGGGTAGGGAGACCCAGTACTTC.

This clone was counted once. The chain is built from TRBV6-5 and TRBJ1-2, with TRBD1 identical over 7 bases. Germline-derived CDR1 and CDR2 are MNHEY and SVGAGI. V shed 8 bases, J shed 6 bases, and the junction held 9 bases outside the gene matches. The CDR3 sequence is 13 residues long. The CDR3 DNA reads as TGTGCCAGCGGAGGACAGGATAAGAATGGCTACACCTTC. This translates into CASGGQDKNGYTF.

The chain is built from TRBV19 and TRBJ1-6; TRBD1 might be the D (5 bases). The germline V gene has CDR1 LNHDA and CDR2 SQIVND (reference sequence). The CDR3 has 13 residues. Deletions cut 5 bases from V and 7 bases from J, with 9 bases between. CDR3 residues: CASSDSLNSPLHF. The CDR3 DNA follows: TGTGCCAGTAGTGACAGCCTCAATTCACCCCTCCACTTT.

The chain employs TRBV12-5 and TRBJ2-5; TRBD1 agrees at 9 bases. The CDR3 length is 15 residues. Trimming removed 5 bases from V and 5 bases from J; junction bases left unmatched: 9. Germline V gene lookup returns CDR1 LGHNT and CDR2 FRNRAP. The CDR3 spells CASGDGYRGQETQYF. The CDR3 region has the DNA TGTGCTAGTGGTGACGGATACAGGGGGCAGGAGACCCAGTACTTC. The entire variable domain, with the rest obtained from reference TRBV12-5 and TRBJ2-5, is as follows: DARVTQTPRHKVTEMGQEVTMRCQPILGHNTVFWYRQTMMQGLELLAYFRNRAPLDDSGMPKDRFSAEMPDATLATLKIQPSEPRDSAVYFCASGDGYRGQETQYFGPGTRLLVL.

The genes are TRBV10-3 and TRBJ1-1; TRBD1 is a possible D gene (5 bases). The germline gives CDR1 ENHRY, CDR2 SYGVKD. This CDR3 contains 15 residues. With 10 bases removed from V and 0 bases from J, the gap between germline ends came to 18 bases. The CDR3 nucleotides read TGTGCCACCGCGGGCGGGGGAGTGATGAACACTGAAGCTTTCTTT. Translation gives CATAGGGVMNTEAFF.